This T cell receptor (beta chain) was identified during a study of T cell responses to AZD1222 COVID-19 vaccine. On the study more broadly: Some second doses came at about 4 weeks and others at about 12 weeks; these were pooled.

Study findings and constraints: Repertoires were obtained solely post-peak T cell response. The number of AZD1222 recipients seropositive at baseline was only five or six.

The data were produced by immunoSEQ multiplex PCR, yet TCRdb's version contains in-frame clones alone and is incomplete. The repertoire holds about 180,000 clones, with approximately 90% as singletons. A remark on this clone: Its target is unknown.

V was pared by 7 bases and J by 1 base, with 12 bases between. From germline, CDR1 is SGHRS and CDR2 YFSETQ. The CDR3 is 14 amino acids. The receptor was isolated from an adult in good health. Sequencing used peripheral blood, obtained on day 0 of AZD1222 vaccination. V is TRBV5-1 and J is TRBJ2-1, with D unclear. The CDR3 DNA reads as TGCGCCAGCGCGGTGACGGGTTCCTACAATGAGCAGTTCTTC. Residues: CASAVTGSYNEQFF.